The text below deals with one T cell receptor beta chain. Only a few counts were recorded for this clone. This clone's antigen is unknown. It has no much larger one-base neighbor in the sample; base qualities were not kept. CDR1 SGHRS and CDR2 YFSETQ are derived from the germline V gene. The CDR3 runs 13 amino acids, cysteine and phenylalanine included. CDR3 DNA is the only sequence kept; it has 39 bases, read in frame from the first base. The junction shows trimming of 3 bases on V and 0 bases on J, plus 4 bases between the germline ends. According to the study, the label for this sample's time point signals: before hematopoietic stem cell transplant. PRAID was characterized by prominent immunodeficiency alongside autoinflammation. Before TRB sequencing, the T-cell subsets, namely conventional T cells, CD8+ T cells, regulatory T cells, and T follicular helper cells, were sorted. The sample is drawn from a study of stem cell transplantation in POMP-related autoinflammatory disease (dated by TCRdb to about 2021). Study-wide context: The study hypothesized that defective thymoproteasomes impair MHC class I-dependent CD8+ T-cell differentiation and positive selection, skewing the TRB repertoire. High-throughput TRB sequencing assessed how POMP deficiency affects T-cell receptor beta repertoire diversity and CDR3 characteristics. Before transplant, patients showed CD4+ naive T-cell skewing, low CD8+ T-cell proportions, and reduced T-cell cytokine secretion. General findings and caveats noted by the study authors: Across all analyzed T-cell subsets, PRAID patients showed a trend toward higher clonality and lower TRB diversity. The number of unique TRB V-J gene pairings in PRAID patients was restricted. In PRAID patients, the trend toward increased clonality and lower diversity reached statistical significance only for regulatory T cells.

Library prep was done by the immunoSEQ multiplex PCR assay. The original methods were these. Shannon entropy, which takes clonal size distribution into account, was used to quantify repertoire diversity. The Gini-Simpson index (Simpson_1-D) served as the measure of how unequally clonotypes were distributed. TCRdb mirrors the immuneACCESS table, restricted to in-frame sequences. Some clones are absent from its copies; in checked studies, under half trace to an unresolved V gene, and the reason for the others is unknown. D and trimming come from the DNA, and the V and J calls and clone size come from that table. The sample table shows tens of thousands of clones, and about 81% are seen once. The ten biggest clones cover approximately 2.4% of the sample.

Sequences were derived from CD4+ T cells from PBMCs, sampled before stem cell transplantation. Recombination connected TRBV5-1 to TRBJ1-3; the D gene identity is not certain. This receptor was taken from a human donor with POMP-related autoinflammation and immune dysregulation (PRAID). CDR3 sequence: CASSSSSGNTIYF. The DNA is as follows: TGCGCCAGCAGCTCGAGCTCTGGAAACACCATATATTTT.